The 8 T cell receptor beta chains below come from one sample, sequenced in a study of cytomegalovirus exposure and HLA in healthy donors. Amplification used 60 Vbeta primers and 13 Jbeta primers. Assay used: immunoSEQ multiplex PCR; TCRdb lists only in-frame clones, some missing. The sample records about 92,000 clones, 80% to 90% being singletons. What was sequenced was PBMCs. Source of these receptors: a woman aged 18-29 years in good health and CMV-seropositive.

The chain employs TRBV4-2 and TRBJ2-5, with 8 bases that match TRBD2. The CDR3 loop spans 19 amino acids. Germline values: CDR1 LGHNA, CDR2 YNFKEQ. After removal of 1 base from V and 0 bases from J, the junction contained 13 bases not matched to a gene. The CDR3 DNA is TGTGCCAGCAGCCAAGTTTTGGGTAGCGGGGCGCCGAACCAAGAGACCCAGTACTTC. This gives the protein CASSQVLGSGAPNQETQYF.

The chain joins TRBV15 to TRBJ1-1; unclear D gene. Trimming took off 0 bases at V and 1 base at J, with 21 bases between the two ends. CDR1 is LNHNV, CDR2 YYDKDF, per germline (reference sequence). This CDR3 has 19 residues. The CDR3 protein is CATSRDGGHLPRPNTEAFF. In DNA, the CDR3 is TGTGCCACCAGCAGAGATGGAGGTCACTTACCTAGGCCGAACACTGAAGCTTTCTTT.

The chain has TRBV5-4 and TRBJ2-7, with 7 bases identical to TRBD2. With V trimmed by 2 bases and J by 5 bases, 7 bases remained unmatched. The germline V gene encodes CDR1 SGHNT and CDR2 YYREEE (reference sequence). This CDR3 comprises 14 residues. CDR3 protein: CASSFLAAPDEQYF. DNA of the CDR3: TGTGCCAGCAGCTTCCTAGCGGCACCCGACGAGCAGTACTTC.

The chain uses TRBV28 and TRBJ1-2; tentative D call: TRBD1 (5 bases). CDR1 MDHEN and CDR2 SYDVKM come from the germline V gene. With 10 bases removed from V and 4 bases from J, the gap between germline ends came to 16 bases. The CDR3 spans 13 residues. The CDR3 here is CATGGVASYGYTF. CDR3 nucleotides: TGTGCCACCGGGGGGGTTGCAAGCTATGGCTACACCTTC.

In DNA form, the CDR3 reads TGTGCCAGCAGCTTAGAAGCCCCGCGGGGGACTGAAGCTTTCTTT. As protein: CASSLEAPRGTEAFF. The chain carries TRBV7-6 and TRBJ1-1; tentatively, D is TRBD1 (5 bases). The CDR3 sequence is 15 residues long. Per germline, CDR1 SGHVS and CDR2 FNYEAQ. Trimming took off 1 base at V and 5 bases at J, with 14 bases between the two ends.

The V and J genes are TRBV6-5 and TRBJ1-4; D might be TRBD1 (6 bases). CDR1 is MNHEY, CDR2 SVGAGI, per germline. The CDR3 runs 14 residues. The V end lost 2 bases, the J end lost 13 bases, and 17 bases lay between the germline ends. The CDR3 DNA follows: TGTGCCAGCAGTTACGGGGAAGGGGGTAGTAGACTGTTTTTT. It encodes CASSYGEGGSRLFF.

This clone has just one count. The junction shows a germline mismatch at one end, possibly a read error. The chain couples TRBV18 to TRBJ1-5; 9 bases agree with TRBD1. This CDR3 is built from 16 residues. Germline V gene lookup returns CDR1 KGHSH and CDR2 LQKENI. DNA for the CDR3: TGTGCCAGCTCACCACTCCCGGGACAGGGTAATCTGCCCCAGCATTTT. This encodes CASSPLPGQGNLPQHF.

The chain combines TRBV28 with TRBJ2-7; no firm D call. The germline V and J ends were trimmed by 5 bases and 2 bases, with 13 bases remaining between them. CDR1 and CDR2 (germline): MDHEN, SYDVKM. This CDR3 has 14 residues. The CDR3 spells CASSRPVQPYEQYF. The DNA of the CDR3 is TGTGCCAGCAGTCGTCCGGTACAGCCCTACGAGCAGTACTTC.